This TCR beta chain was captured by sequencing in a study of blood T cell repertoires in COVID-19. Original processing notes: Amplification of reference gene primers provided the estimated nucleated cell counts. TCRdb keeps only in-frame clones here, not all; method: immunoSEQ multiplex PCR. D and trimming were read from the DNA, whereas the V and J calls and clone size are those reported in that table. The repertoire holds about 280,000 clones, around 90% seen once, with about 2.2% in the top ten. From germline, CDR1 is MNHEY and CDR2 SVGAGI. Trimming stripped 9 bases from V and 3 bases from J, with 17 bases between. This CDR3 contains 14 residues.

The sequenced sample consisted of peripheral blood. This TCR was recovered from a woman between 50 and 59 years old who had recovered from COVID-19. The V call is TRBV6-5, the J call TRBJ1-2, with a possible D match to TRBD1 (6 bases). The CDR3 loop is CASSNYRVDYGYTF. As DNA, the CDR3 is TGTGCCAGTAGCAATTACAGGGTGGACTATGGCTACACCTTC.